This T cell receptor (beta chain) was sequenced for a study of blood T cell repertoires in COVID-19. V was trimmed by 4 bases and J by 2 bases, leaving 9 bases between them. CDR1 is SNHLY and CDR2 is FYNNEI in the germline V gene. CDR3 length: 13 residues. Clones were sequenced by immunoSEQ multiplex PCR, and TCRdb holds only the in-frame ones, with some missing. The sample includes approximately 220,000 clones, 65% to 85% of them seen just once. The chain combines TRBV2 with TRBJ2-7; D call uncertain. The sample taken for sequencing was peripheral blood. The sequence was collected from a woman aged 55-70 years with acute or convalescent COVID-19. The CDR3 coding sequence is TGTGCCAGCAGTGTCACAAATACCTACGAGCAGTACTTC. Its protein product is CASSVTNTYEQYF.